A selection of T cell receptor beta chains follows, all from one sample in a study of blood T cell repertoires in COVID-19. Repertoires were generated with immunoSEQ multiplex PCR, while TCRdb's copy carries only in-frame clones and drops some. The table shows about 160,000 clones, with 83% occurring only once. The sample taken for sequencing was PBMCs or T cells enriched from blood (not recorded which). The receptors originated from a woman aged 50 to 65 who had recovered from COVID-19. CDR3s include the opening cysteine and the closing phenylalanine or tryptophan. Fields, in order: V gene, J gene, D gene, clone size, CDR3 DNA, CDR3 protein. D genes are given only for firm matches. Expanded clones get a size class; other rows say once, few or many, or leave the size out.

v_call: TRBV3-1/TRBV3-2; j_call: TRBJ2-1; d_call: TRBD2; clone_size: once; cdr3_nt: TGTGCCAGCAGCCAAGGGACTAGCGGGATCAATGAGCAGTTCTTC; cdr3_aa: CASSQGTSGINEQFF
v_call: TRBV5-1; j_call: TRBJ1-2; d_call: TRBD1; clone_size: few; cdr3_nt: TGCGCCAGCAGCTACAGGGGTAGCGCGGACTATGGCTACACCTTC; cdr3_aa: CASSYRGSADYGYTF
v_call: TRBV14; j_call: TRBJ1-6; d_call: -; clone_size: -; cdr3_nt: TGTGCCAGCAGCCGGTATCTTGACAGGTCGGATAATTCACCCCTCCACTTT; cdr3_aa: CASSRYLDRSDNSPLHF
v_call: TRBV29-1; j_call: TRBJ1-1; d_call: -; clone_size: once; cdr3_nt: TGCAGCGTGGGTAACGGGGTGAACACTGAAGCTTTCTTT; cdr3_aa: CSVGNGVNTEAFF
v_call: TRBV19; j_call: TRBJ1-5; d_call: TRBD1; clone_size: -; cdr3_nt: TGTGCCAGTAGTAATGGGGGACAGGGCCGCAATCAGCCCCAGCATTTT; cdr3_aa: CASSNGGQGRNQPQHF
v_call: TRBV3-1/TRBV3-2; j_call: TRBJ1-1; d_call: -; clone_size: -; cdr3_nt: TGTGCCAGCAGCCAAGGGGGAGGCGCTTTCTTT; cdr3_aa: CASSQGGGAFF
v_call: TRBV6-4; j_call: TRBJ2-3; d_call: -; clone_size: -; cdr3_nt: TGTGCCAGCAGTGTCATAGCGGAAGATACGCAGTATTTT; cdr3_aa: CASSVIAEDTQYF
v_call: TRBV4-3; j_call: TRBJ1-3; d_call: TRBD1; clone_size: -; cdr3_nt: TGCGCCAGCAGCCAAGAGACAGGGGGAGGTGGAAACACCATATATTTT; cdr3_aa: CASSQETGGGGNTIYF
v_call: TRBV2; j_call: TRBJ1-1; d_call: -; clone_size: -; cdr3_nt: TGTGCCAGCAGTGATTGGCAGATTGAAGCTTTCTTT; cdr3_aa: CASSDWQIEAFF
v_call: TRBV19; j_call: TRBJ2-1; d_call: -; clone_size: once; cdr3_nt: TGTGCCAGTAGTATCACAGGGGGCTATTCGGGAGGGTCCTACAATGAGCAGTTCTTC; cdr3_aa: CASSITGGYSGGSYNEQFF
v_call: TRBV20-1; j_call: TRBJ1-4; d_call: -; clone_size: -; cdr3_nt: TGCAGTGCAGACCGAGGGAAACTGTTTTTT; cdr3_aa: CSADRGKLFF
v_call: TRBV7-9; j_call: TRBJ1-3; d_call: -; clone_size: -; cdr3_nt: TGTGCCAGCAGCCGACACCCGGAGGGCACCATATATTTT; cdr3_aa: CASSRHPEGTIYF
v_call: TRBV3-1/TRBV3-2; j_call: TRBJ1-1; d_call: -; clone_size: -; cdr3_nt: TGTGCCAGCAGCCCAAAAATAGGGGATGCATCTTTCTTT; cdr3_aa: CASSPKIGDASFF
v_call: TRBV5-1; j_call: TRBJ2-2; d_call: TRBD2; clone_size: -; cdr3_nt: TGCGCCAGCAGCTTGGCCAAAACGGGAGGTCCCGGGGAGCTGTTTTTT; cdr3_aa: CASSLAKTGGPGELFF
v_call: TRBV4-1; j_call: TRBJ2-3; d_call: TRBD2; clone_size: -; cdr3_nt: TGCGCCAGCAGCCCCTATGGATCGGCGGGAGGAGCAGATACGCAGTATTTT; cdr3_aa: CASSPYGSAGGADTQYF
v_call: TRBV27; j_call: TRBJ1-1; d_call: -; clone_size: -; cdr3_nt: TGTGCCAGCAGCAACAGGGCCACTGAAGCTTTCTTT; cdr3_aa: CASSNRATEAFF
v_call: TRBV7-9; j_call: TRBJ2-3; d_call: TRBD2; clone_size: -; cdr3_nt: TGTGCCAGCAGCTTAGGATCTGAGCGGGAGCGAGATACGCAGTATTTT; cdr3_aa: CASSLGSERERDTQYF
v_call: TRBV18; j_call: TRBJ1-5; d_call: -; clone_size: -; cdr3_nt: TGTGCCAGCTCACCGGGGGCAGGGCCTAATCAGCCCCAGCATTTT; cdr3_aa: CASSPGAGPNQPQHF
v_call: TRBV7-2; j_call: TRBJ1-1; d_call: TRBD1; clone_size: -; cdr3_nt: TGTGCCAGCAGCAAGGACAGGCTGAACACTGAAGCTTTCTTT; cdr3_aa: CASSKDRLNTEAFF
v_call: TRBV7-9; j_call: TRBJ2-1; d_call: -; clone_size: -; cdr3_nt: TGTGCCAGCAGCTTAGATGCTGGCGAGCAGTTCTTC; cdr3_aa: CASSLDAGEQFF
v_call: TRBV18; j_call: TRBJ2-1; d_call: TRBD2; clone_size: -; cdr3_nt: TGTGCCAGCTCAACTCAGCGGGGGAATGAGCAGTTCTTC; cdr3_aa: CASSTQRGNEQFF
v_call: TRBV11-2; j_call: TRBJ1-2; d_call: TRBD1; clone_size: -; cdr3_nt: TGTGCCAGCAGCTCAAACCCTCGTGGACAGGGGGCTGACTATGGCTACACCTTC; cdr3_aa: CASSSNPRGQGADYGYTF
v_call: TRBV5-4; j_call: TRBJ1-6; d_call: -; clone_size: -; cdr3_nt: TGTGCCAGCAGCTTGAAACAGTATAATTCACCCCTCCACTTT; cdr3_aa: CASSLKQYNSPLHF